The next 10 T cell receptor beta chains were all read from a single sample in a study of regulatory T cells in long-lasting Graves disease. Combining iRepertoire HTBI primers with Arm-PCR of CDR3 regions, the authors built TCR beta libraries. From the multiplex PCR reads, TCRdb called clonotypes with MiXCR, one entry per CDR3 protein. The sample lists 400,000 to 550,000 distinct CDR3 sequences, 15% occurring once. Time point reported: newly diagnosed GD, antithyroid drugs for less than 3 months. Researchers made the TCR library from RNA that was extracted from PBMCs. These same records also appear under a second study, on T cells in Graves' hyperthyroidism and ophthalmopathy.

This specimen was peripheral blood mononuclear cells (PBMCs), taken at new diagnosis, from a patient treated with antithyroid drugs. Receptors were obtained from a woman aged 25 to 39 with Graves disease.

The chain has TRBV19 and TRBJ2-1; TRBD2 matches at 12 bases. V gave up 5 bases and J gave up 1 base; unmatched junction bases: 9. The germline V gene has CDR1 LNHDA and CDR2 SQIVND (reference sequence). The CDR3 has 18 residues. In DNA, the CDR3 is TGTGCCAGTAGTGTAGGGGCTAGCGGGAGGGCGTCCTACAATGAGCAGTTCTTC. Its protein product is CASSVGASGRASYNEQFF.

This clonotype was seen more than once but under ten times. The rearrangement joins TRBV6-1 to TRBJ1-5; D possibly corresponds to TRBD1 (6 bases). The length of the CDR3 is 15 residues. Trimming left V 6 bases short and J 0 bases short, with 12 bases between. Looked up from germline, CDR1 is MNHNS and CDR2 is SASEGT. The CDR3 sequence: CASSSTGSSNQPQHF. CDR3 sequence (DNA): TGTGCCAGCAGCTCGACAGGAAGTAGCAATCAGCCCCAGCATTTT.

This clonotype was observed at least ten times. The chain carries TRBV10-3 and TRBJ2-3; 8 positions match TRBD1. V gave up 10 bases and J gave up 2 bases; unmatched junction bases: 17. Germline V CDR1 and CDR2: ENHRY, SYGVKD. The length of the CDR3 is 17 residues. The CDR3 nucleotides are TGTGCCACCAGGACGGGCGGACAGGGCGGAATCACAGATACGCAGTATTTT. This sequence encodes CATRTGGQGGITDTQYF.

This chain connects TRBV27 to TRBJ1-5; D remains unclear. The V end lost 4 bases, the J end lost 5 bases, and 9 bases lay between the germline ends. The CDR3 totals 13 residues. CDR1 MNHEY and CDR2 SMNVEV come from the germline V gene (reference sequence). Here the CDR3 DNA reads TGTGCCAGCAGTTGGGGATTCGATCAGCCCCAGCATTTT. Translation gives CASSWGFDQPQHF.

This clonotype was picked up many times. The chain employs TRBV2 and TRBJ1-4; D perhaps matches TRBD1 (5 bases). CDR1 is SNHLY and CDR2 is FYNNEI in the germline V gene. The CDR3 has 14 amino acids. Trimming shortened V by 2 bases and J by 14 bases, and 18 bases separated the two germline ends. The CDR3: CASSEYRGTQSLFF. In DNA, the CDR3 is TGTGCCAGCAGTGAATACCGGGGGACCCAATCGCTGTTTTTT.

This clonotype was counted at least ten times. The CDR3 coding sequence is TGTGCCAGCAGCAAACACCCTTCGCCCTCCGATGAGCAGTTCTTC. This encodes CASSKHPSPSDEQFF. The chain has TRBV7-8 and TRBJ2-5; D gene uncertain. The closer fit of TRBJ2-1 to the DNA end suggests the J call may be wrong. Germline lookup yields CDR1 SGHVS and CDR2 FQNEAQ. CDR3 length: 15 amino acids.

This clonotype has at least ten counts. DNA for the CDR3: TGTGCCAGCAGCAGACAGGGGGTGGAAGGGACCCAGTACTTC. Protein product: CASSRQGVEGTQYF. The chain links TRBV28 to TRBJ2-5; 9 bases are a match to TRBD1. The J segment lost 7 bases and the V segment lost 6 bases, leaving 9 bases of the junction unmatched. The CDR3 length is 14 residues. The germline gives CDR1 MDHEN, CDR2 SYDVKM.

This clonotype showed up many times. This rearrangement joins TRBV3-1 to TRBJ2-1; D gene ambiguous. The CDR3 loop spans 16 amino acids. The germline V gene encodes CDR1 LGHDT and CDR2 YNNKEL (reference sequence). The ends were cut back, 1 base at V and 1 base at J, with 11 bases in the middle. As DNA, the CDR3 is TGTGCCAGCAGCCAAGTTCTGGGTCGTTCCTACAATGAGCAGTTCTTC. Protein sequence: CASSQVLGRSYNEQFF.

V is TRBV10-3 and J is TRBJ1-2; D is uncertain. Germline V gene sequence: CDR1 ENHRY, CDR2 SYGVKD. The CDR3 is 14 amino acids. V lost 3 bases, J lost 8 bases, and 16 bases lay in between. CDR3 coding DNA: TGTGCCATCAGTGACGGACCGCTGATAGAGGGCTACACCTTC. Amino acid sequence: CAISDGPLIEGYTF.

The V call is TRBV19, the J call TRBJ2-2; D is unresolved. Trimming removed 6 bases from V and 4 bases from J, with 18 bases in between. CDR1 LNHDA and CDR2 SQIVND come from the germline V gene (reference sequence). This CDR3 comprises 16 residues. The CDR3 loop is CASRAPGRLSTGELFF. CDR3 nucleotide sequence: TGTGCCAGTAGGGCACCGGGTCGACTCTCCACCGGGGAGCTGTTTTTT.